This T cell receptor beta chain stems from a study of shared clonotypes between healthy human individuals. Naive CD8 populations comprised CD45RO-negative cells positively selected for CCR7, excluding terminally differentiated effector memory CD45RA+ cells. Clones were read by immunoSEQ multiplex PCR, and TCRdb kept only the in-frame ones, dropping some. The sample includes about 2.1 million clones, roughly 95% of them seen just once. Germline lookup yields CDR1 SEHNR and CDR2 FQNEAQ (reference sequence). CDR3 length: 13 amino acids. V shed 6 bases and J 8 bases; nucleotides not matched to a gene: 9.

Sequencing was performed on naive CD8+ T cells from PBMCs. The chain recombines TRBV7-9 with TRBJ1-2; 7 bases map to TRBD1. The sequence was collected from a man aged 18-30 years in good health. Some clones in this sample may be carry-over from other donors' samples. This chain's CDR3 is CASSLQGLGGYTF. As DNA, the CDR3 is TGTGCCAGCAGTTTACAGGGGCTCGGAGGCTACACCTTC. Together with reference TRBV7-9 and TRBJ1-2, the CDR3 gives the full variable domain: DTGVSQNPRHKITKRGQNVTFRCDPISEHNRLYWYRQTLGQGPEFLTYFQNEAQLEKSRLLSDRFSAERPKGSFSTLEIQRTEQGDSAMYLCASSLQGLGGYTFGSGTRLTVV.